This entry concerns a single TCR beta chain. These data originate in a study of cytomegalovirus exposure and HLA in healthy donors. Trimming took 0 bases from V and 4 from J; bases not matched to a gene: 3. CDR3 length: 16 amino acids. Looked up from germline, CDR1 is ENHRY and CDR2 is SYGVKD. Primers included in the PCR were 60 Vbeta and 13 Jbeta primers. Measured with immunoSEQ multiplex PCR; TCRdb has only the in-frame clones, and not every one. Of 85,000 to 100,000 clones in the sample, approximately 82% were seen once. Sequencing was done on a sample of PBMCs. This rearrangement joins TRBV10-3 to TRBJ1-1; 12 bases align to TRBD1. The TCR comes from a female donor in good health and CMV-seropositive. The CDR3 nucleotides are TGTGCCATCAGTGAGTCTCCGGGACAGGGGGCCACTGAAGCTTTCTTT. Translation gives CAISESPGQGATEAFF.